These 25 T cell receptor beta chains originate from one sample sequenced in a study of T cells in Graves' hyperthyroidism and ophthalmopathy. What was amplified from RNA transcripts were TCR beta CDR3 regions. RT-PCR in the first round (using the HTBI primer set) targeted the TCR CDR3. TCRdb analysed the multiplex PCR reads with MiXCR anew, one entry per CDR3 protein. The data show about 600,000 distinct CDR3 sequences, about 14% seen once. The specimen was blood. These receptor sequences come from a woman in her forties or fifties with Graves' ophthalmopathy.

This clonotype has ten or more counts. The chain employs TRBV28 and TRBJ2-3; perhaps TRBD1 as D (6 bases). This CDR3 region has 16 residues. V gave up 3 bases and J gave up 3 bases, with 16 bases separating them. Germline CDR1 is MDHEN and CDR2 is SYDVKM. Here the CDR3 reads CASSFEWGRRTDTQYF. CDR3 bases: TGTGCCAGCAGTTTCGAGTGGGGGCGCAGGACAGATACGCAGTATTTT.

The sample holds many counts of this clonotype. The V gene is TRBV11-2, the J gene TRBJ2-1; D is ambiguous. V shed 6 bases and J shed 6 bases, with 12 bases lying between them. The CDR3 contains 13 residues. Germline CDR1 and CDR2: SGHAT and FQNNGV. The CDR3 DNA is TGTGCCAGCAGACCACCTACCAGCAATGAGCAGTTCTTC. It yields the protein CASRPPTSNEQFF. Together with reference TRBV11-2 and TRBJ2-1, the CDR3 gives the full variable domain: EAGVAQSPRYKIIEKRQSVAFWCNPISGHATLYWYQQILGQGPKLLIQFQNNGVVDDSQLPKDRFSAERLKGVDSTLKIQPAKLEDSAVYLCASRPPTSNEQFFGPGTRLTVL.

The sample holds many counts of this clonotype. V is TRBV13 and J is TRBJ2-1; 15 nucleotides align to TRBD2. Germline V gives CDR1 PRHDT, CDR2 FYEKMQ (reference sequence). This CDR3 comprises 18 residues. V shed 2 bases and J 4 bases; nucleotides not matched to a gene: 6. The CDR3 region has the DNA TGTGCCAGCAGCTTACTCAGGACTAGCGGGAGGGCTTACAATGAGCAGTTCTTC. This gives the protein CASSLLRTSGRAYNEQFF. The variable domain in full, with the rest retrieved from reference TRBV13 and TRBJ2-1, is AAGVIQSPRHLIKEKRETATLKCYPIPRHDTVYWYQQGPGQDPQFLISFYEKMQSDKGSIPDRFSAQQFSDYHSELNMSSLELGDSALYFCASSLLRTSGRAYNEQFFGPGTRLTVL.

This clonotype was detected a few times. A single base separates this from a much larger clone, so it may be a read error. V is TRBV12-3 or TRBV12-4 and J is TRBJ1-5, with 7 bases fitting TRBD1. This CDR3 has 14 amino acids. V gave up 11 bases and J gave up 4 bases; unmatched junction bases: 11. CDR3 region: CAGGRDRPNQPQHF. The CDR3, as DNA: TGTGCCGGCGGCCGGGACAGACCTAATCAGCCCCAGCATTTT.

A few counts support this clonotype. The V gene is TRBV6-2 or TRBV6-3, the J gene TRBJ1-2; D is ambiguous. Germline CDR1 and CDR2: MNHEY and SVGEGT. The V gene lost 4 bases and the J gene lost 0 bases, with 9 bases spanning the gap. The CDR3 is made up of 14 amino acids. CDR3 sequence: CASSLALTNYGYTF. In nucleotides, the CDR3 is TGTGCCAGCAGTTTGGCCTTGACTAACTATGGCTACACCTTC.

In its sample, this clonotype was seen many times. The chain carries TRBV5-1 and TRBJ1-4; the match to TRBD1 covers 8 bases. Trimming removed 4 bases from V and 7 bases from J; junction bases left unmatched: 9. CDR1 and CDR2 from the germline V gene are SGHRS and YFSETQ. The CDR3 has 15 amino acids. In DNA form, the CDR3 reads TGCGCCAGCAGCGCAACAGGGGGGCAGGGTGAAAAACTGTTTTTT. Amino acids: CASSATGGQGEKLFF.

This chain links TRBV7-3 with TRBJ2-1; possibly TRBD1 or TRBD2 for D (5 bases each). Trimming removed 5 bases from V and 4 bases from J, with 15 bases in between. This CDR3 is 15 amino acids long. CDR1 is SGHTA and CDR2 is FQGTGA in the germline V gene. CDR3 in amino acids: CASSPLGGFYNEQFF. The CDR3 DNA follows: TGTGCCAGCAGCCCCCTTGGGGGTTTTTACAATGAGCAGTTCTTC.

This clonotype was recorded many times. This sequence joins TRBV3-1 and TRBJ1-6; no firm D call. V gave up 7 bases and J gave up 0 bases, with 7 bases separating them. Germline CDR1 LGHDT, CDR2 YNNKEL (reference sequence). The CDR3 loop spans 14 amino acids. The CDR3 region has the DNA TGTGCCAGCACTTCGAGCTCCTATAATTCACCCCTCCACTTT. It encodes CASTSSSYNSPLHF. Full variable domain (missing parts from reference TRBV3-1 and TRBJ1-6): DTAVSQTPKYLVTQMGNDKSIKCEQNLGHDTMYWYKQDSKKFLKIMFSYNNKELIINETVPNRFSPKSPDKAHLNLHINSLELGDSAVYFCASTSSSYNSPLHFGNGTRLTVT.

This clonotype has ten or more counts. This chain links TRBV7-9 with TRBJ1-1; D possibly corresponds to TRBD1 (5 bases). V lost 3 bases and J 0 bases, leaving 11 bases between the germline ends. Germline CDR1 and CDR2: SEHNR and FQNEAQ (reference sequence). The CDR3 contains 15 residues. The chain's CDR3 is CASSFQVGVNTEAFF. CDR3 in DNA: TGTGCCAGCAGCTTTCAGGTAGGGGTGAACACTGAAGCTTTCTTT.

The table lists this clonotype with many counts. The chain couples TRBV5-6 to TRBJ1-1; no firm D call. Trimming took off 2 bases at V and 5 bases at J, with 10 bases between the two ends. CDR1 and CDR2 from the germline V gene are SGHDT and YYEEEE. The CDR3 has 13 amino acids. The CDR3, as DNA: TGTGCCAGCAGCTTACGGGCGGGGACTGAAGCTTTCTTT. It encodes CASSLRAGTEAFF.

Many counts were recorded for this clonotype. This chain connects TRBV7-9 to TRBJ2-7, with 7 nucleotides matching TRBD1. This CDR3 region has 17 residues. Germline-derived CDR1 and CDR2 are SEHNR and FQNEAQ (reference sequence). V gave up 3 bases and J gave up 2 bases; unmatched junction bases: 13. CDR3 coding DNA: TGTGCCAGCAGCTTTTTAACCGGGACAGAAGAACCCTACGAGCAGTACTTC. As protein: CASSFLTGTEEPYEQYF.

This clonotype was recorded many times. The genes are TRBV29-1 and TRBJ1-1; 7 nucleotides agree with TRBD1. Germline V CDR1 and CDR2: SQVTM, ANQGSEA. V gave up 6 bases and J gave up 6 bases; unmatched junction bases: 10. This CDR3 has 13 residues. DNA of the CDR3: TGCAGCGTAGCAACAGGGGCGGGCGCTGAAGCTTTCTTT. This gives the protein CSVATGAGAEAFF.

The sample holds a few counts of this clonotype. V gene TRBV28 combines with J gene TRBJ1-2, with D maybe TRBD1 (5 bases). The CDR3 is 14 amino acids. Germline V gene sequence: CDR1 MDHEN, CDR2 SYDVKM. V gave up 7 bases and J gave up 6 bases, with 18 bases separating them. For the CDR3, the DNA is TGTGCCAGCACCCCTTCGGGGGGGTTGGATGGCTACACCTTC. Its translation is CASTPSGGLDGYTF.

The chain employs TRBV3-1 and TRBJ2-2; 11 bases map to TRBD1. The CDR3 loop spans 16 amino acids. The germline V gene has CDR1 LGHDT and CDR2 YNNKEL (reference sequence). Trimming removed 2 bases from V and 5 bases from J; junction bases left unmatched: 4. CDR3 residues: CASSQLDRGLTGELFF. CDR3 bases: TGTGCCAGCAGCCAACTGGACAGGGGGCTAACCGGGGAGCTGTTTTTT. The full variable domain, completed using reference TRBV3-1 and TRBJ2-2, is DTAVSQTPKYLVTQMGNDKSIKCEQNLGHDTMYWYKQDSKKFLKIMFSYNNKELIINETVPNRFSPKSPDKAHLNLHINSLELGDSAVYFCASSQLDRGLTGELFFGEGSRLTVL.

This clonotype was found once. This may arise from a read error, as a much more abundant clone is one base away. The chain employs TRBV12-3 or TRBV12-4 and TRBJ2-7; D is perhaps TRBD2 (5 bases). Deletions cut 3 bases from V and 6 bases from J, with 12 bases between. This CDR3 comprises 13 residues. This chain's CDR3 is CASSFDGVGEQYF. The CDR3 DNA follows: TGTGCCAGCAGTTTTGACGGGGTCGGCGAGCAGTACTTC.

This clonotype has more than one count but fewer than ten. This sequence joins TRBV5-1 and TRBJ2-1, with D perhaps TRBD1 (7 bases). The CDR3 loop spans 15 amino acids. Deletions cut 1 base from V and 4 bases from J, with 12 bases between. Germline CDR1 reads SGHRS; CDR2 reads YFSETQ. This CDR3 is CASSLMAGGYNEQFF. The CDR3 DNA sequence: TGCGCCAGCAGCTTGATGGCAGGGGGGTACAATGAGCAGTTCTTC.

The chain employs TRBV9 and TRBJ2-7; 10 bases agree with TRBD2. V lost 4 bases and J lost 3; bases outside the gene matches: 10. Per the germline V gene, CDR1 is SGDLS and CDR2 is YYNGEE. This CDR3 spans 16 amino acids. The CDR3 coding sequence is TGTGCCAGCAGCTCCCACGGGACTAGCGACCTCTACGAGCAGTACTTC. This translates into CASSSHGTSDLYEQYF.

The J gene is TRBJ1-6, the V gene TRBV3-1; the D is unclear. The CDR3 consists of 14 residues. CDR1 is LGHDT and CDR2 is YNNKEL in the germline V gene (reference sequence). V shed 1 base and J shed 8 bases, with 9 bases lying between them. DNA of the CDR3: TGTGCCAGCAGCCAAGCGGGGAGGGATTCACCCCTCCACTTT. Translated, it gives CASSQAGRDSPLHF.

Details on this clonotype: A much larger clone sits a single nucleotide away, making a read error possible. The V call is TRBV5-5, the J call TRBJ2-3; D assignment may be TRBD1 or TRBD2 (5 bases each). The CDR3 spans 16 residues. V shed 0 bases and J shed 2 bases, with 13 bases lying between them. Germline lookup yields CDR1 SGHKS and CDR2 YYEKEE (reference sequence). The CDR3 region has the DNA TGTGCCAGCAGCTTGGTATCTAGCAGGGTCACAGATACGCAGTATTTT. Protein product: CASSLVSSRVTDTQYF.

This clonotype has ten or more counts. The CDR3 loop is CSARVQRLAATDTQYF. In DNA, the CDR3 is TGCAGTGCTAGAGTCCAGAGACTAGCGGCGACAGATACGCAGTATTTT. V is TRBV20-1 and J is TRBJ2-3, with 9 bases fitting TRBD2. This CDR3 is built from 16 residues. The ends lost 1 base at V and 3 bases at J; junction bases unmatched: 8. From germline, CDR1 is DFQATT and CDR2 SNEGSKA (reference sequence).

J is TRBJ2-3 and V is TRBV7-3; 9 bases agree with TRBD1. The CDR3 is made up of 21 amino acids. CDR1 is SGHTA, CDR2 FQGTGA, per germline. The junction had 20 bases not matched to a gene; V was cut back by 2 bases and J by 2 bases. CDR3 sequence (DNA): TGTGCCAGCAGCTTACGGACAGGGGAATATAGCGGGTCCCGGTCCACAGATACGCAGTATTTT. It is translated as CASSLRTGEYSGSRSTDTQYF.

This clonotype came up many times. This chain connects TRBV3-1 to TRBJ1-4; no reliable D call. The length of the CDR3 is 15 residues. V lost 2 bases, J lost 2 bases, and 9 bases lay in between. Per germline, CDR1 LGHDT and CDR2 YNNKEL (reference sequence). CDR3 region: CASSQHLATNEKLFF. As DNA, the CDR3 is TGTGCCAGCAGCCAACACCTAGCGACTAATGAAAAACTGTTTTTT. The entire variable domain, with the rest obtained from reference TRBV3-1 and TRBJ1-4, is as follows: DTAVSQTPKYLVTQMGNDKSIKCEQNLGHDTMYWYKQDSKKFLKIMFSYNNKELIINETVPNRFSPKSPDKAHLNLHINSLELGDSAVYFCASSQHLATNEKLFFGSGTQLSVL.

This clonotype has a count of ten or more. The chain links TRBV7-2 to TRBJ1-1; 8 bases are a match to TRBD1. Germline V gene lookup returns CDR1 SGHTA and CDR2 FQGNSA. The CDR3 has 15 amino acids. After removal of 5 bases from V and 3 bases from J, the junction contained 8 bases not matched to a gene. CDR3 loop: CASSPGQGRYTEAFF. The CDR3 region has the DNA TGTGCCAGCAGCCCCGGACAGGGTCGGTACACTGAAGCTTTCTTT.

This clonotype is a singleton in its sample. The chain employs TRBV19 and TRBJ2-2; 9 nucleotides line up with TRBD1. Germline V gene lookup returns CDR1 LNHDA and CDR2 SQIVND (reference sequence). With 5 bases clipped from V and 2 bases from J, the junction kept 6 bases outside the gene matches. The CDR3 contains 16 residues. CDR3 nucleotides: TGTGCCAGTAGTGGGGGACAGGGACGTAACACCGGGGAGCTGTTTTTT. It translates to CASSGGQGRNTGELFF.

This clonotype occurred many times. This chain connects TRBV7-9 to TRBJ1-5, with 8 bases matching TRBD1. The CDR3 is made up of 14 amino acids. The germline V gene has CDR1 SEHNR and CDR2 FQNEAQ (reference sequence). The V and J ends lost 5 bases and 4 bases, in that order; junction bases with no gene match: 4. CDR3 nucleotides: TGTGCCAGCAGCGTCGACAGGGGTAATCAGCCCCAGCATTTT. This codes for CASSVDRGNQPQHF.